The 31 T cell receptor beta chains reported below all come from one sample, sequenced in a study of T cell repertoires in cytomegalovirus infection. TCRdb independently ran MiXCR on the reads; one entry per CDR3 protein. This sample has about 530,000 distinct CDR3 sequences, with around 27% found just once. The specimen sequenced was PBMCs. The receptor source for this set is a human donor in good health (CMV status not recorded). Some clones in this sample may be carry-over from other donors' samples.

This clonotype showed up just a few times. The chain has TRBV6-2 or TRBV6-3 and TRBJ2-1; 11 nucleotides agree with TRBD2. CDR1 and CDR2 from the germline V gene are MNHEY and SVGEGT. Trimming at V came to 5 bases and at J to 8 bases, leaving 8 bases not matched to a gene. The CDR3 loop spans 15 amino acids. The CDR3 sequence: CASSTLAGGPDEQFF. Here the CDR3 DNA reads TGTGCCAGCAGTACCTTAGCGGGAGGGCCGGATGAGCAGTTCTTC.

This chain connects TRBV12-3 or TRBV12-4 to TRBJ1-3; possible D gene TRBD1, 5 bases. This CDR3 is 15 amino acids long. Deletions cut 6 bases from V and 0 bases from J, with 12 bases between. The CDR3 spells CASSRRDHSGNTIYF. The CDR3 DNA is TGTGCCAGCAGCCGCAGGGATCACTCTGGAAACACCATATATTTT.

This clonotype was recorded many times. The chain uses TRBV7-2 and TRBJ2-3; TRBD2 is a possible D gene (6 bases). Trimming left V 4 bases short and J 7 bases short, with 15 bases between. The germline gives CDR1 SGHTA, CDR2 FQGNSA. This CDR3 spans 14 amino acids. This CDR3 is CASSSGWEVNTQYF. The CDR3 nucleotides read TGTGCCAGCAGCTCGGGTTGGGAGGTTAATACGCAGTATTTT.

This clonotype showed up just a few times. The chain couples TRBV9 to TRBJ2-1, with TRBD2 identical over 11 bases. Germline values: CDR1 SGDLS, CDR2 YYNGEE. J lost 2 bases, V lost 4 bases, and 5 bases had no gene match. The CDR3 runs to 16 residues. The CDR3 region has the DNA TGTGCCAGCAGCCCTCGACTAGCGGGAACCTACAATGAGCAGTTCTTC. It yields the protein CASSPRLAGTYNEQFF.

The V and J genes are TRBV7-9 and TRBJ2-5; D call uncertain. CDR3 length: 15 amino acids. Germline V gene data show CDR1 as SEHNR and CDR2 as FQNEAQ (reference sequence). Trimming removed 2 bases at V and 2 bases at J, with 12 bases between. CDR3: CASSLRAEIQETQYF. As DNA, the CDR3 is TGTGCCAGCAGCTTACGGGCAGAAATTCAAGAGACCCAGTACTTC.

This clonotype has at least ten counts. The chain uses TRBV5-5 and TRBJ2-3, with 16 bases aligning to TRBD2. Germline V lookup: CDR1 SGHKS, CDR2 YYEKEE (reference sequence). This CDR3 spans 17 amino acids. V lost 4 bases and J lost 6; bases outside the gene matches: 8. The CDR3 nucleotides read TGTGCCAGCAGCGACCCCGGGACTAGCGGGAGGGTGGATACGCAGTATTTT. Translated: CASSDPGTSGRVDTQYF.

This clonotype has ten or more counts. J is TRBJ1-3 and V is TRBV7-2; D may be TRBD1 (6 bases). This CDR3 is built from 15 residues. Germline loops: CDR1 SGHTA, CDR2 FQGNSA. V dropped 3 bases and J dropped 0 bases, with 9 bases sitting between them. CDR3 residues: CASSLDSGSGNTIYF. The CDR3 DNA is TGTGCCAGCAGCTTGGACAGTGGCTCTGGAAACACCATATATTTT.

As DNA, the CDR3 is TGTGCCAGCAGATTCAAGGGCGGGCAGTACTACGAGCAGTACTTC. The encoded protein is CASRFKGGQYYEQYF. The rearrangement links TRBV12-3 or TRBV12-4 to TRBJ2-7; D possibly corresponds to TRBD2 (5 bases). The CDR3 sequence is 15 residues long. Trimming stripped 6 bases from V and 3 bases from J, with 18 bases between.

CDR3 bases: TGTGCCACCAGTCTCGAGTACGAGTACGAGCAGTACGTC. It codes for CATSLEYEYEQYV. This chain links TRBV15 with TRBJ2-7; D remains unclear. V was shortened by 6 bases and J by 4 bases, with 13 bases between the two germline ends. The CDR3 loop spans 13 amino acids. CDR1 is LNHNV and CDR2 is YYDKDF in the germline V gene (reference sequence).

The J gene is TRBJ1-5, the V gene TRBV7-9; D might be TRBD1 (6 bases). The CDR3 spans 16 residues. Trimming shortened V by 5 bases and J by 6 bases, and 20 bases separated the two germline ends. The germline V gene encodes CDR1 SEHNR and CDR2 FQNEAQ (reference sequence). As DNA, the CDR3 is TGTGCCAGCAGCCCCACATTGACAGGAGGAGGTCAGCCCCAGCATTTT. This translates into CASSPTLTGGGQPQHF.

This clonotype was detected only a few times. The chain recombines TRBV6-5 with TRBJ2-3; 7 bases are a match to TRBD1. V lost 2 bases, J lost 6 bases, and 5 bases stayed unmatched. Germline V gene sequence: CDR1 MNHEY, CDR2 SVGAGI. The length of the CDR3 is 14 residues. The CDR3 reads CASSYHRGADTQYF. As DNA, the CDR3 is TGTGCCAGCAGTTACCACAGGGGCGCGGATACGCAGTATTTT.

The chain recombines TRBV19 with TRBJ1-5, with D possibly TRBD1 on 6 matching bases. The CDR3 is made up of 18 amino acids. Trimming removed 6 bases at V and 3 bases at J, with 24 bases between. The V gene's germline CDR1 is LNHDA and CDR2 SQIVND (reference sequence). The CDR3 spells CASSRPSGAGLDNQPQHF. The CDR3 nucleotides are TGTGCCAGTAGCCGACCTTCGGGGGCGGGTTTGGACAATCAGCCCCAGCATTTT.

This clonotype was counted a few times. The J gene is TRBJ1-2, the V gene TRBV4-1, with TRBD1 matching over 11 bases. This CDR3 has 17 amino acids. V lost 3 bases and J lost 7; bases outside the gene matches: 13. Germline loops: CDR1 MGHRA, CDR2 YSYEKL. The CDR3 DNA reads TGCGCCAGCAGCCACCTAATCTCCGGGACAGGGGGATCTGGCTACACCTTC. It codes for CASSHLISGTGGSGYTF.

This chain links TRBV7-6 with TRBJ2-2; 11 nucleotides line up with TRBD1. The CDR3 sequence is 18 residues long. Germline V gene sequence: CDR1 SGHVS, CDR2 FNYEAQ. The V and J ends lost 3 bases and 2 bases, in that order; junction bases with no gene match: 8. CDR3 nucleotide sequence: TGTGCCAGCAGCTTCCCACGGACAGGGGGCTCCAACACCGGGGAGCTGTTTTTT. Translated: CASSFPRTGGSNTGELFF.

This clonotype was recorded a few times. The chain carries TRBV7-8 and TRBJ1-1; D is uncertain. The CDR3 extends over 13 amino acids. V lost 5 bases and J 0 bases, leaving 7 bases between the germline ends. Looked up from germline, CDR1 is SGHVS and CDR2 is FQNEAQ. The CDR3 coding sequence is TGTGCCAGCAGCGTCGATATGAACACTGAAGCTTTCTTT. Translation: CASSVDMNTEAFF.

This clonotype has a count of ten or more. This chain joins TRBV7-2 and TRBJ2-3, with TRBD2 as a possible D gene (5 bases). V was clipped by 4 bases and J by 2 bases, with 13 bases between them. The CDR3 is 15 amino acids. The germline V gene encodes CDR1 SGHTA and CDR2 FQGNSA. CDR3 sequence reads: CASSSLSGFTDTQYF. The DNA of the CDR3 is TGTGCCAGCAGCTCATTATCGGGGTTCACAGATACGCAGTATTTT.

This clonotype turned up a few times. The V and J genes are TRBV6-2 or TRBV6-3 and TRBJ2-2; D assignment may be TRBD1 or TRBD2 (5 bases each). Germline V gives CDR1 MNHEY, CDR2 SVGEGT. With 11 bases removed from V and 6 bases from J, the gap between germline ends came to 16 bases. This CDR3 comprises 13 residues. CDR3 sequence reads: CALRGRVPGELFF. CDR3 in DNA: TGTGCCCTTCGGGGCAGGGTCCCCGGGGAGCTGTTTTTT.

The chain recombines TRBV6-1 with TRBJ2-3; 12 bases are a match to TRBD2. Looked up from germline, CDR1 is MNHNS and CDR2 is SASEGT. The CDR3 spans 16 residues. After removal of 4 bases from V and 2 bases from J, the junction contained 4 bases not matched to a gene. The CDR3 loop reads CASSGASGRATDTQYF. The CDR3 DNA is TGTGCCAGCAGTGGGGCTAGCGGGAGGGCCACAGATACGCAGTATTTT.

In its sample, this clonotype was seen a few times. The chain employs TRBV4-1 and TRBJ2-7; TRBD1 agrees at 8 bases. The germline gives CDR1 MGHRA, CDR2 YSYEKL. J was trimmed by 4 bases and V by 3 bases; bases with no gene match: 8. There are 15 residues in the CDR3. The CDR3 region has the DNA TGCGCCAGCAGCCAGACAGGGGACCTAACGTACGAGCAGTACGTC. Its protein product is CASSQTGDLTYEQYV.

This clonotype was observed at least ten times. This chain's CDR3 is CASSLRGGQYTDTQYF. DNA of the CDR3: TGTGCCAGCAGCTTAAGAGGGGGACAGTACACAGATACGCAGTATTTT. The rearrangement links TRBV11-2 to TRBJ2-3, with 7 positions matching TRBD1. This CDR3 comprises 16 residues. Losses at the gene ends were 2 bases for V and 2 bases for J; bases not matched to a gene: 7. The germline gives CDR1 SGHAT, CDR2 FQNNGV.

This chain joins TRBV5-1 and TRBJ1-6, with a weak D call TRBD1 (6 bases). Trimming stripped 0 bases from V and 0 bases from J, with 10 bases between. CDR3 length equals 17 residues. Looked up from germline, CDR1 is SGHRS and CDR2 is YFSETQ. In DNA, the CDR3 is TGCGCCAGCAGCTTGGGTGCAGGGGTCTCCTATAATTCACCCCTCCACTTT. This gives the protein CASSLGAGVSYNSPLHF.

This chain joins TRBV5-5 and TRBJ1-1; D uncertain. Trimming shortened V by 3 bases and J by 8 bases, and 17 bases separated the two germline ends. Germline CDR1 reads SGHKS; CDR2 reads YYEKEE (reference sequence). The CDR3 contains 14 residues. CDR3 region: CASSSLGGRVEAFF. CDR3 nucleotide sequence: TGTGCCAGCAGCTCCCTAGGAGGCCGAGTCGAAGCTTTCTTT.

The CDR3 reads CASSVSANGADTQYF. The CDR3 nucleotides read TGTGCCAGCAGTGTGAGCGCAAATGGGGCAGATACGCAGTATTTT. This chain links TRBV6-4 with TRBJ2-3, with no clear D. Looked up from germline, CDR1 is MRHNA and CDR2 is SNTAGT. Trimming shortened V by 4 bases and J by 4 bases, and 15 bases separated the two germline ends. The CDR3 contains 15 residues.

The chain couples TRBV12-3 or TRBV12-4 to TRBJ2-1, with 10 bases aligning to TRBD1. CDR3 size: 10 residues. After removal of 10 bases from V and 16 bases from J, the junction contained 7 bases not matched to a gene. As DNA, the CDR3 is TGTGCCACCAGACAGGGGGCTGATTTCTTC. Translation: CATRQGADFF.

This clonotype was recorded a few times. This chain links TRBV24-1 with TRBJ2-1; no firm D call. There are 14 residues in the CDR3. Germline CDR1 reads KGHDR; CDR2 reads SFDVKD. V was clipped by 3 bases and J by 6 bases, with 11 bases between them. Written as DNA, the CDR3 is TGTGCCACCAGTGATCCCACGTATAGCAATGAGCAGTTCTTC. Residues: CATSDPTYSNEQFF.

This clonotype was counted a few times. The rearrangement uses TRBV6-2 or TRBV6-3 and TRBJ2-2, with TRBD2 matching 13 bases. V was clipped by 4 bases and J by 3 bases; unmatched bases: 8. The CDR3 has 18 residues. The germline gives CDR1 MNHEY, CDR2 SVGEGT. The CDR3 nucleotides read TGTGCCAGCAGTTGGACTAGCGGGAGTCGTTGGGACACCGGGGAGCTGTTTTTT. Protein product: CASSWTSGSRWDTGELFF.

Points on this clonotype: Sequence at one end of the junction differs from germline and may be a read error. The CDR3 nucleotides read TGTGCCAGAAGTTACCAACAGGGAGACACTGAAGCTTTCTTT. Protein sequence: CARSYQQGDTEAFF. The chain has TRBV6-2 or TRBV6-3 and TRBJ1-1, with a tentative D call TRBD1 (6 bases). CDR1 is MNHEY, CDR2 SVGEGT, per germline. CDR3 length: 14 amino acids.

This clonotype appeared a few times. The gene calls are TRBV12-3 or TRBV12-4 and TRBJ1-6, with D perhaps matching TRBD1 (5 bases). With 0 bases removed from V and 0 bases from J, the gap between germline ends came to 18 bases. The CDR3 sequence is 20 residues long. CDR3 sequence (DNA): TGTGCCAGCAGTTTAGCGAGGAAACAGAGAGACAGCTCCTATAATTCACCCCTCCACTTT. Translating gives CASSLARKQRDSSYNSPLHF.

There are a few counts of this clonotype. The chain links TRBV7-9 to TRBJ2-7; perhaps TRBD2 as D (7 bases). The germline CDR1 and CDR2 sequences are SEHNR and FQNEAQ (reference sequence). The CDR3 sequence is 15 residues long. With 7 bases removed from V and 3 bases from J, the gap between germline ends came to 19 bases. The CDR3 coding sequence is TGTGCCAGCAACATGATGACAGGCGGGGGCTACGAGCAGTACTTC. This gives the protein CASNMMTGGGYEQYF.

This clonotype has more than one count but fewer than ten. The rearrangement joins TRBV29-1 to TRBJ1-5; D not certain. Germline CDR1 reads SQVTM; CDR2 reads ANQGSEA. The V end was cut by 4 bases, the J end by 0 bases, with 7 bases between. The CDR3 has 13 amino acids. The CDR3 DNA reads TGCAGCGTTGCAGAGAATAGCAATCAGCCCCAGCATTTT. Translated: CSVAENSNQPQHF.

This clonotype was seen ten or more times. This sequence joins TRBV7-8 and TRBJ2-2; weak D call: TRBD2 (5 bases). V was trimmed by 6 bases and J by 4 bases, leaving 12 bases between them. The CDR3 extends over 14 amino acids. From germline, CDR1 is SGHVS and CDR2 FQNEAQ. CDR3 nucleotide sequence: TGTGCCAGCAGACGGAGGTTTGGCACCGGGGAGCTGTTTTTT. Translated, it gives CASRRRFGTGELFF.